What follows are 9 T cell receptor beta chains derived from one specimen sequenced in a study of blood T cells in healthy people across ages. Primed by a sample-barcoded 5' primer and a J-beta primer mix, a second PCR proceeded for 7 to 11 cycles. TCRdb processed the 5' RACE reads anew with MiXCR; each CDR3 protein has one entry. The sample contains roughly 500,000 distinct CDR3 sequences, 27% of which appear only once. The specimen was blood. The receptors were gathered from a woman in her sixties or seventies in good health.

This clonotype has a count of ten or more. The CDR3, as DNA: TGTGCCAGTAGTTGGGGTGAAGAGGGTTTCTACGAGCAGTACTTC. It yields the protein CASSWGEEGFYEQYF. The rearrangement links TRBV19 to TRBJ2-7; perhaps TRBD2 as D (5 bases). The CDR3 totals 15 residues. V was pared by 5 bases and J by 3 bases, with 17 bases between. The germline gives CDR1 LNHDA, CDR2 SQIVND (reference sequence).

This clonotype appeared a few times. The rearrangement links TRBV20-1 to TRBJ2-2; possible D gene TRBD1, 5 bases. The germline CDR1 and CDR2 sequences are DFQATT and SNEGSKA (reference sequence). The CDR3 spans 12 residues. V was clipped by 2 bases and J by 7 bases, with 8 bases between them. The CDR3 is CSARRTGGELFF. In DNA, the CDR3 is TGCAGTGCTAGACGAACAGGCGGGGAGCTGTTTTTT.

CDR3 sequence (DNA): TGTGCCAGCAGTGATCGCACCTCCGGTAATTCACCCCTCCACTTT. Its translation is CASSDRTSGNSPLHF. The chain uses TRBV2 and TRBJ1-6; D unclear. The length of the CDR3 is 15 residues. The V gene lost 3 bases and the J gene lost 6 bases, with 12 bases spanning the gap. In germline, CDR1 is SNHLY, CDR2 FYNNEI.

The chain uses TRBV7-9 and TRBJ2-1, with 7 nucleotides matching TRBD2. This CDR3 region has 19 residues. J gave up 0 bases and V 5 bases, and 16 bases lay outside the gene matches. Germline V lookup: CDR1 SEHNR, CDR2 FQNEAQ (reference sequence). The CDR3 DNA sequence: TGTGCCAGCAGCCCCTCCGGGACTACCGACCCAAGCTCCTACAATGAGCAGTTCTTC. Its translation is CASSPSGTTDPSSYNEQFF.

V and J are TRBV2 and TRBJ2-1; 8 bases match TRBD1. Germline V CDR1 and CDR2: SNHLY, FYNNEI. The CDR3 runs 14 residues. V lost 6 bases and J lost 5; bases outside the gene matches: 6. CDR3 region: CASRNRGFNNEQFF. The DNA of the CDR3 is TGTGCCAGCAGAAACAGGGGGTTCAACAATGAGCAGTTCTTC.

This clonotype was seen only a few times. The junction departs from germline at one end; a sequencing error may be responsible. V and J are TRBV20-1 and TRBJ2-3; TRBD2 matches at 9 bases. The CDR3 loop spans 15 amino acids. Per germline, CDR1 DFQATT and CDR2 SNEGSKA (reference sequence). CDR3 nucleotides: TGCAGTGCTTTCCCTAGCGGGGTCAGCACAGATGCGCAGTATTTT. Translating it yields CSAFPSGVSTDAQYF.

This clonotype was detected only a few times. This chain connects TRBV4-3 to TRBJ2-7; weak D call: TRBD1 (6 bases). V lost 0 bases to trimming and J lost 6 bases, with 15 bases between them. The CDR3 runs 15 residues. Germline V gene data show CDR1 as LGHNA and CDR2 as YSLEER. DNA of the CDR3: TGCGCCAGCAGCCAAGACGGGACACCGGTGAGCGAGCAGTACTTC. Translation gives CASSQDGTPVSEQYF.

The rearrangement links TRBV7-2 to TRBJ2-7; 12 nucleotides match TRBD2. CDR1 is SGHTA and CDR2 is FQGNSA in the germline V gene. CDR3 length equals 13 residues. J gave up 10 bases and V 5 bases, and 6 bases lay outside the gene matches. Written as DNA, the CDR3 is TGTGCCAGCAGCAACGGACTAGCGGGGATACAGTACTTC. Its protein is CASSNGLAGIQYF.

The gene calls are TRBV20-1 and TRBJ1-3; unclear D gene. The V end lost 4 bases, the J end lost 3 bases, and 10 bases lay between the germline ends. CDR3 length equals 13 residues. Germline V gene data show CDR1 as DFQATT and CDR2 as SNEGSKA (reference sequence). The CDR3 reads CSAIFSGGNTIYF. CDR3 nucleotides: TGCAGTGCTATATTTTCGGGTGGAAACACCATATATTTT.